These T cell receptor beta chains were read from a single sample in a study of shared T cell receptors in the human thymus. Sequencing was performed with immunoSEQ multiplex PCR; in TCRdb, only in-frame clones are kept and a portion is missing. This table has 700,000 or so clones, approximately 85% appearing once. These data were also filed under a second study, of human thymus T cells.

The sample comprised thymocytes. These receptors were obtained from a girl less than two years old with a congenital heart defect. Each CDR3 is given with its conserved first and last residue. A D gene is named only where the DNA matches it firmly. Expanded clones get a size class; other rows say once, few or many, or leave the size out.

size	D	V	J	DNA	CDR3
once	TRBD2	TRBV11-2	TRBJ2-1	TGTGCCAGCAGCTTAGAGTCAGGAGTCGGGACTAGCGGTTACAATGAGCAGTTCTTC	CASSLESGVGTSGYNEQFF
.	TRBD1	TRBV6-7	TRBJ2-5	TGTGCCAGCAGTTACTCGGGACAGCCCCAAGAGACCCAGTACTTC	CASSYSGQPQETQYF
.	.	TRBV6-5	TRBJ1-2	TGTGCCAGCAGGTTAAGATCCAGGGGTCACTATGGCTACACCTTC	CASRLRSRGHYGYTF
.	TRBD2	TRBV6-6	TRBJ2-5	TGTGCCAGCAGCCGACTAGCATGGGAGACCCAGTACTTC	CASSRLAWETQYF
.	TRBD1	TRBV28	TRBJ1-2	TGTGCCAGCAGTTCTCACCGGGACAGGGGGCGATGGGGCTACACCTTC	CASSSHRDRGRWGYTF
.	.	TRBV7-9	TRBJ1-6	TGTGCCAGCAGCCAACCAGGGGACTCACCCCTCCACTTT	CASSQPGDSPLHF
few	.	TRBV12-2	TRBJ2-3	TGTGCAAGTCGCTTAGAAGCGCCAGATACGCAGTATTTT	CASRLEAPDTQYF
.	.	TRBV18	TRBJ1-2	TGTGCCAGCTCATTCGTTGGGGCCGAAAACCGGGACATCGGATCGCTCAGCTATGGCTACACCTTC	CASSFVGAENRDIGSLSYGYTF
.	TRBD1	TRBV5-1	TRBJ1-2	TGCGCCAGCAGCTGGGTGACAGGGTTGGCTATCGGCTACACCTTC	CASSWVTGLAIGYTF
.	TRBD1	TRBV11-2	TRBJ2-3	TGTGCCAGCAACGAACCGGGACAGGGTCGCACAGATACGCAGTATTTT	CASNEPGQGRTDTQYF
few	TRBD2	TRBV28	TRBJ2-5	TGTGCCAGCAGTTGGCGATTATCCCCCCTTAGCGGGGGGGCTCGAGAGACCCAGTACTTC	CASSWRLSPLSGGARETQYF
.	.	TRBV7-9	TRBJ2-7	TGTGCCAGCAGCTGCACTTATCCGGGACACGGGGTCTCCGAGCAGTACTTC	CASSCTYPGHGVSEQYF
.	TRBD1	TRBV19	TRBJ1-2	TGTGCCACCTATGGACCACACCGGGACAGCTATGGCTACACCTTC	CATYGPHRDSYGYTF
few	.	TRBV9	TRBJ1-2	TGTGCCAGCAGCGTAGGTAGCTATGGCTACACCTTC	CASSVGSYGYTF
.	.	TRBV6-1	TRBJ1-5	TGTGCCAGCAGTTCGCACAGGGATGAACAGCCCCAGCATTTT	CASSSHRDEQPQHF
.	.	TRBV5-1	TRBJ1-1	TGCGCCAGCAGCTTGGTGGGCAGGGTGAGCACTGAAGCTTTCTTT	CASSLVGRVSTEAFF
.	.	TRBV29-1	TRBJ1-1	TGCAGCTCCCCCGGCCAGGTCAACACTGAAGCTTTCTTT	CSSPGQVNTEAFF
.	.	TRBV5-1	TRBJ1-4	TGCGCCAGCAGCTCGAATATCAGGGGTAAAAAACTGTTTTTT	CASSSNIRGKKLFF
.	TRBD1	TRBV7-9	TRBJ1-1	TGTGCCAGCAGCTTAGGTCCCGGGACAGGGGAGGAAGACACTGAAGCTTTCTTT	CASSLGPGTGEEDTEAFF
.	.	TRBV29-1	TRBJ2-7	TGCAGCGCACAGGAGGGATCCTACGAGCAGTACTTC	CSAQEGSYEQYF
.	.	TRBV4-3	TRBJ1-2	TGCGCCAGCAGCCAAGATAGAAACAGGGCGAGCAACTATGGCTACACCTTC	CASSQDRNRASNYGYTF
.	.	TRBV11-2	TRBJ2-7	TGTGCCAGCAGCTTATATGTAACTAGCCCTACCTACGAGCAGTACTTC	CASSLYVTSPTYEQYF
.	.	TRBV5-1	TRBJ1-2	TGCGCCAGCAGCTTGGTTCTGCGGGGAGCTAACTATGGCTACACCTTC	CASSLVLRGANYGYTF
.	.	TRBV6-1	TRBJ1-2	TGTGCCAGCAGGGTGACGCCTAGCCTTAACTATGGCTACACCTTC	CASRVTPSLNYGYTF
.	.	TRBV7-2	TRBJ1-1	TGTGCCAGCAGCTTAGACCCTACTTCGAACACTGAAGCTTTCTTT	CASSLDPTSNTEAFF
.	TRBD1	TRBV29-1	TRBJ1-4	TGCAGCGTTTCAGGGGGCCTTAATGAAAAACTGTTTTTT	CSVSGGLNEKLFF
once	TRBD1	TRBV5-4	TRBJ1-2	TGTGCCAGCAGCATGGACAGGGACCATGGCTACACCTTC	CASSMDRDHGYTF
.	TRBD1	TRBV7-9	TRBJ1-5	TGTGCCAGCAGCTTAGAGGAGGACAGGTTTCAGCCCCAGCATTTT	CASSLEEDRFQPQHF
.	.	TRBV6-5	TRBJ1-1	TGTGCCAGCAGTTACTCAGGGGTCACTGAAGCTTTCTTT	CASSYSGVTEAFF
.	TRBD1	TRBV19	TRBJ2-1	TGTGCCAGTAGTCCTTACAGGGGGCAGTGGAATGAGCAGTTCTTC	CASSPYRGQWNEQFF
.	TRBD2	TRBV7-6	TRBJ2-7	TGTGCCAGCAGCTTAAAAGTAGCGGGGGGCCATCCGACCTACGAGCAGTACTTC	CASSLKVAGGHPTYEQYF
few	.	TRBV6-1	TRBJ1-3	TGTGCCAGCCTTCCGAAGGGGCACGGAAACACCATATATTTT	CASLPKGHGNTIYF
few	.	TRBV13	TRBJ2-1	TGTGCCAGCAGCCTCGGACAGATACGCTACAATGAGCAGTTCTTC	CASSLGQIRYNEQFF
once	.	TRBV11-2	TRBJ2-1	TGTGCCAGCAGGCGGGACTTTCTCGGGAATGAGCAGTTCTTC	CASRRDFLGNEQFF
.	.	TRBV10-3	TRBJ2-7	TGTGCCATCAGGGGAGGGGGGCTAGGCGAGCAGTACTTC	CAIRGGGLGEQYF
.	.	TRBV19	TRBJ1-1	TGTGCCAGTAGTATATCGGGGAACACTGAAGCTTTCTTT	CASSISGNTEAFF
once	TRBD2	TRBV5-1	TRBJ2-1	TGCGCCAGCAGCCCTGGGAGGGCTAGCGGGCAGTTCTTC	CASSPGRASGQFF
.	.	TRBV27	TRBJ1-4	TGTGCCAGCAGTTTAGTCGTTTCGGAAAAACTGTTTTTT	CASSLVVSEKLFF
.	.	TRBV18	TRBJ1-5	TGTGCCAGCTCTCCGGGACTGAACAGCAATCAGCCCCAGCATTTT	CASSPGLNSNQPQHF
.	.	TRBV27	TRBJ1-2	TGTGCCAGCAGTCCGATCCCCGGGTCTACCTATGGCTACACCTTC	CASSPIPGSTYGYTF
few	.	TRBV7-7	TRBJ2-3	TGTGCCAGCAGCCCCTTAGCACTAACAGATACGCAGTATTTT	CASSPLALTDTQYF
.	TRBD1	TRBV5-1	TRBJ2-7	TGCGCCAGCAGCTTGCGACAGGGGATACACGAGCAGTACTTC	CASSLRQGIHEQYF
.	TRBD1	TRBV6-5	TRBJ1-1	TGTGCCAGCAAGGGCTTGGACAGGGAAGGGACTGAAGCTTTCTTT	CASKGLDREGTEAFF
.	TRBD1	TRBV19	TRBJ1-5	TGTGCCAGTAGTGCCTGGGACAGGGGGTTCTTTAGCAATCAGCCCCAGCATTTT	CASSAWDRGFFSNQPQHF
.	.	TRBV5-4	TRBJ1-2	TGTGCCAGCAGCCCTCATCCAGGGGACTATGGCTACACCTTC	CASSPHPGDYGYTF
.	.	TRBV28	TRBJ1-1	TGTGCCAGCAGTTTAATCGCGTTCCGGGAAGCTTTCTTT	CASSLIAFREAFF
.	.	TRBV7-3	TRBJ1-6	TGTGCCAGCAGCTTAGGGGGGAGTTCACCCCTCCACTTT	CASSLGGSSPLHF
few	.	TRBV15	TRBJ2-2	TGTGCCACCAGCAGAGCCGCCGAGCGCGAGACAGATAACTTGATCCAAACCGACACCGGGGAGCTGTTTTTT	CATSRAAERETDNLIQTDTGELFF
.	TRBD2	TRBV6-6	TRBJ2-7	TGTGCCAGCAGTTACTCGATCGGGGGGGCGTACGAGCAGTACTTC	CASSYSIGGAYEQYF
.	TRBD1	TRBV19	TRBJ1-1	TGTGCCAGTAGGGCAAGACAGGGGGCCATGAACACTGAAGCTTTCTTT	CASRARQGAMNTEAFF
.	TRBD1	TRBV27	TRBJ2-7	TGTGCCAGCAGTTCGACCGGGACAGGGGGCCAGCAGTACTTC	CASSSTGTGGQQYF
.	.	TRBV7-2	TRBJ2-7	TGTGCCAGCAGCTTATGGCGGGCCTACGAGCAGTACTTC	CASSLWRAYEQYF
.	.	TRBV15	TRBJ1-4	TGTGCCACCAGCAGGAAGCCTGACGGACTTAATGAAAAACTGTTTTTT	CATSRKPDGLNEKLFF
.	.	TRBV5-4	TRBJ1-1	TGTGCCAGCAGCTTGGAGGCGGAGAACACTGAAGCTTTCTTT	CASSLEAENTEAFF
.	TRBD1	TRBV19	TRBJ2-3	TGTGCCAGTAGTTTGCGGGACAGGGTAATGGGTACGCAGTATTTT	CASSLRDRVMGTQYF